The clone carrying this TCR beta chain occurred a few times. As yet, its antigen is unknown. The sample originates from a study of beta chain features in type 1 diabetes. Expressed TCRB transcripts were sequenced, since all the RNA that had been isolated was reverse transcribed. The method was immunoSEQ multiplex PCR; TCRdb's version includes in-frame clones alone and lacks a portion of them. Of 310,000 or so clones listed, 9.5% to 12% were seen once; the top ten hold 0.015%. General study points: VDJ junctions from type 1 diabetes patients carried fewer insertions and larger deletions.

CDR3 length: 16 residues. Germline V gene lookup returns CDR1 SGHTA and CDR2 FQGTGA. Deletions cut 2 bases from V and 6 bases from J, with 16 bases between. There was one heparinised blood draw per donor, averaging around 100 mL. The chain combines TRBV7-3 with TRBJ2-2; D might be TRBD2 (6 bases). This TCR was recovered from a woman aged 25 to 39 in good health. The material sequenced was naive CD4+ T cells from blood. CDR3 sequence (DNA): TGTGCCAGCAGCTTAGAGGGAGGCACAAGGGCCGGGGAGCTGTTTTTT. This gives the protein CASSLEGGTRAGELFF. The full variable domain, rest sourced from reference TRBV7-3 and TRBJ2-2, is GAGVSQTPSNKVTEKGKYVELRCDPISGHTALYWYRQSLGQGPEFLIYFQGTGAADDSGLPNDRFFAVRPEGSVSTLKIQRTERGDSAVYLCASSLEGGTRAGELFFGEGSRLTVL.